This TCR beta chain appears in the sequencing data of a study of cytomegalovirus exposure and HLA in healthy donors. This clone was seen a single time. With V trimmed by 5 bases and J by 1 base, 11 bases remained unmatched. Germline V gene data show CDR1 as SGHVS and CDR2 as FQNEAQ. The CDR3 spans 18 residues. Primers included in the PCR were 60 Vbeta and 13 Jbeta primers. This table comes from immunoSEQ multiplex PCR, and its TCRdb copy is limited to in-frame clones, with some not included. This sample has 150,000 to 250,000 clones, with about four fifths found just once. The sequenced material came from PBMCs. The TCR was taken from a boy younger than 10 in good health and CMV-seronegative. This chain links TRBV7-8 with TRBJ2-6; 7 bases line up with TRBD2. The CDR3 nucleotides read TGTGCCAGCAGCCCGTGGGCGGGGGTGATATCTGGGGCCAACGTCCTGACTTTC. This sequence encodes CASSPWAGVISGANVLTF.